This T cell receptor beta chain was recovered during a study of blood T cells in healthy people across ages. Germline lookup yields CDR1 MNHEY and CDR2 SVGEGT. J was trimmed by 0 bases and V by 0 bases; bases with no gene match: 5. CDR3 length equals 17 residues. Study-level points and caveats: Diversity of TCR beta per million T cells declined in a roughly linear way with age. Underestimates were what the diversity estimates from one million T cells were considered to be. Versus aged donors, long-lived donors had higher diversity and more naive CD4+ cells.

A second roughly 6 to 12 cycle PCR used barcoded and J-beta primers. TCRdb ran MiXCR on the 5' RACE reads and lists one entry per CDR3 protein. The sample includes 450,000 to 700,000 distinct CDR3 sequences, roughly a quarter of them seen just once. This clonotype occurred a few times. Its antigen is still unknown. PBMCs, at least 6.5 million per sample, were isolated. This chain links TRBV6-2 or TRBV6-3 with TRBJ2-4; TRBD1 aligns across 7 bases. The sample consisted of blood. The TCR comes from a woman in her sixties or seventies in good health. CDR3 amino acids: CASSYSTGSGAKNIQYF. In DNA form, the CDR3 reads TGTGCCAGCAGTTACTCGACAGGGAGTGGAGCCAAAAACATTCAGTACTTC.